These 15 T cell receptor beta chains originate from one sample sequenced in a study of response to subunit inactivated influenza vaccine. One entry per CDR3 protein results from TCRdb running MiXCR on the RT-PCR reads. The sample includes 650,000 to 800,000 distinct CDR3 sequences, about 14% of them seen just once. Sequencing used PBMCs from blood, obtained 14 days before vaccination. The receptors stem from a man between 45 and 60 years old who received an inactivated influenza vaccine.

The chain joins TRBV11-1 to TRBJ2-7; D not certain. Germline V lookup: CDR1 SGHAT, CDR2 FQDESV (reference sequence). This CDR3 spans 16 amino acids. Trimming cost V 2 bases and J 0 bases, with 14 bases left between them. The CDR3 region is CASSLHRRSGSYEQYF. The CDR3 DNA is TGTGCCAGCAGCTTACACCGACGGTCCGGCTCCTACGAGCAGTACTTC. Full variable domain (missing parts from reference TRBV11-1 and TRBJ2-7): EAEVAQSPRYKITEKSQAVAFWCDPISGHATLYWYRQILGQGPELLVQFQDESVVDDSQLPKDRFSAERLKGVDSTLKIQPAELGDSAMYLCASSLHRRSGSYEQYFGPGTRLTVT.

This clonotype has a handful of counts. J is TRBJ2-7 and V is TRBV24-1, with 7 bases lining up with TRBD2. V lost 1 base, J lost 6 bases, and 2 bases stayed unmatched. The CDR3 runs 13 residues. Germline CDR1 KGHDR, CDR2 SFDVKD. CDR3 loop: CATSDLSGGEQYF. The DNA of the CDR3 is TGTGCCACCAGTGATTTATCGGGAGGCGAGCAGTACTTC.

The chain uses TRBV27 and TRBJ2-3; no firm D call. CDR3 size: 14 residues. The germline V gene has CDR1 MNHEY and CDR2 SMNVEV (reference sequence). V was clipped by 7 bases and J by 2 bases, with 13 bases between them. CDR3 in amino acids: CASNPDINTDTQYF. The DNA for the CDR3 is TGTGCCAGCAACCCCGATATTAACACAGATACGCAGTATTTT.

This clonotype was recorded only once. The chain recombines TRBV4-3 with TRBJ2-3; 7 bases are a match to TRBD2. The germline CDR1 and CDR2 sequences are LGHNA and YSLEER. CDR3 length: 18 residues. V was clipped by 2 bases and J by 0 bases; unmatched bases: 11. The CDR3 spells CASSQRRGGSASTDTQYF. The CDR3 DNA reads TGCGCCAGCAGCCAAAGGCGCGGGGGTAGTGCTAGCACAGATACGCAGTATTTT.

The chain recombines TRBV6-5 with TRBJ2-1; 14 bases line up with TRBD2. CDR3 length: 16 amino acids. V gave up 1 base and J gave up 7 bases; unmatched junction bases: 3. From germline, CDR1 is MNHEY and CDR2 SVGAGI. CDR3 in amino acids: CASSYLGLAGGNEQFF. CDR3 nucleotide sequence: TGTGCCAGCAGTTACTTAGGACTAGCGGGGGGAAATGAGCAGTTCTTC.

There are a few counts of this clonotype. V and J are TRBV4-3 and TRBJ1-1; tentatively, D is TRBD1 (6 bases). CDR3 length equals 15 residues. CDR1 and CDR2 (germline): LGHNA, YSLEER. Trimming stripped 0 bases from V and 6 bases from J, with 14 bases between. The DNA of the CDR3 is TGCGCCAGCAGCCAAGATGGGACGGGGGCAGCTGAAGCTTTCTTT. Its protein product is CASSQDGTGAAEAFF.

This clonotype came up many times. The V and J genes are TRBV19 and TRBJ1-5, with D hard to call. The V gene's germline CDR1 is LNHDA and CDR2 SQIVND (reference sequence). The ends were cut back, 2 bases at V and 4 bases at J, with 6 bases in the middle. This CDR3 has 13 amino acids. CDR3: CASSISVNQPQHF. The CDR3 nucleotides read TGTGCCAGTAGTATATCGGTAAATCAGCCCCAGCATTTT.

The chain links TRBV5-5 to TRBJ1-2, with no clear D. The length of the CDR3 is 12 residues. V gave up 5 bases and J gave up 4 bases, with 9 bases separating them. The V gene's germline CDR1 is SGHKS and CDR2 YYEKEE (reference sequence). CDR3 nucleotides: TGTGCCAGCAGGGATTCTGGCTATGGCTACACCTTC. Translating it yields CASRDSGYGYTF.

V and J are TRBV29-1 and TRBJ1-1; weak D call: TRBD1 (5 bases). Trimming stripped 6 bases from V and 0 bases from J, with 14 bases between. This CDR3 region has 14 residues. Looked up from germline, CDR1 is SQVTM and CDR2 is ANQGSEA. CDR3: CSVGRGDMNTEAFF. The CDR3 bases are TGCAGCGTGGGCCGGGGGGATATGAACACTGAAGCTTTCTTT. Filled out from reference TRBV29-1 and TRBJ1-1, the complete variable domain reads SAVISQKPSRDICQRGTSLTIQCQVDSQVTMMFWYRQQPGQSLTLIATANQGSEATYESGFVIDKFPISRPNLTFSTLTVSNMSPEDSSIYLCSVGRGDMNTEAFFGQGTRLTVV.

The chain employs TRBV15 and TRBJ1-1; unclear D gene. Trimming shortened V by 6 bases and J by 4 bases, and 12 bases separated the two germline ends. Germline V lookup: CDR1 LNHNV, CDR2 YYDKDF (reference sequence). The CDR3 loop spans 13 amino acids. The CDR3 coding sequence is TGTGCCACCAGAGAGCGGTTGAGCACTGAAGCTTTCTTT. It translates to CATRERLSTEAFF.

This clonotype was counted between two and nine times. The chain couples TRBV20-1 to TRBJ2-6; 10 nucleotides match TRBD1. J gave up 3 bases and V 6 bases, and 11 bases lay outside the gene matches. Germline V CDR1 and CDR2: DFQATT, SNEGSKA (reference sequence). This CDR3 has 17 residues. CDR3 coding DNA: TGCAGTGCAGTCGGGCCGGGACAGGGGTTTGGGGCCAACGTCCTGACTTTC. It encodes CSAVGPGQGFGANVLTF.

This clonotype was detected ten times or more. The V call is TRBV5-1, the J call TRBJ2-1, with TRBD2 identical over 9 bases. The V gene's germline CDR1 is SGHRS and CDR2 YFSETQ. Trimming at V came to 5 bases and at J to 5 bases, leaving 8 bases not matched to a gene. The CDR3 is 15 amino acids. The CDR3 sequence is CASREVAGENNEQFF. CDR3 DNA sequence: TGCGCCAGCAGGGAGGTAGCGGGGGAAAACAATGAGCAGTTCTTC.

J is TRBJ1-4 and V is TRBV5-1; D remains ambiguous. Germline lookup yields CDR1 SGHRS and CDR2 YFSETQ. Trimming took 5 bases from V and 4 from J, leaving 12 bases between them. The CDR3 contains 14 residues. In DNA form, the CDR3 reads TGCGCCAGCAGACCCGGACGGAGTAATGAAAAACTGTTTTTT. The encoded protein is CASRPGRSNEKLFF.

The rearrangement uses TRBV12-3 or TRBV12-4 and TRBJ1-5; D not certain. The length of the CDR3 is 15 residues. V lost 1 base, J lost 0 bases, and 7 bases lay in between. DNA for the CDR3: TGTGCCAGCAGTTTAGAAGGGATTAGCAATCAGCCCCAGCATTTT. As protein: CASSLEGISNQPQHF.

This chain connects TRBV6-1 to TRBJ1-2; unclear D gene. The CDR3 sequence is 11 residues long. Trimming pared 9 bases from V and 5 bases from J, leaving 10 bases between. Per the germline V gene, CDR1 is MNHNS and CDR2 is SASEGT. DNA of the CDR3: TGTGCCAGTGAAGGGTTTTATGGCTACACCTTC. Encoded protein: CASEGFYGYTF.